The clone carrying this T cell receptor beta chain was counted at least ten times. The antigen is undetermined. This specimen comes from a study of response to subunit inactivated influenza vaccine. The study's findings and limits: With each seasonal influenza vaccination, the authors suggested, few new T cells are recruited.

Trimming removed 3 bases from V and 15 bases from J, with 18 bases in between. Germline CDR1 SEHNR, CDR2 FQNEAQ (reference sequence). The CDR3 runs to 13 residues. TCRdb analysed the RT-PCR reads with MiXCR anew, one entry per CDR3 protein. The repertoire consists of around 570,000 distinct CDR3 sequences, with over 9% occurring once and the leading ten covering 9.5% to 11%. These data were also filed under a second study, of T cells expressing NK-cell markers. That paper adds: The TCR beta cDNA came from 5'RACE template switching with UMIs.

The V gene is TRBV7-9, the J gene TRBJ2-1; D gene unclear. This receptor was taken from a man in his fifties or sixties who received an inactivated influenza vaccine. Here the sequenced sample was PBMCs from blood, taken on the day of vaccination. The CDR3 region is CASSLGLKDSGFF. CDR3 bases: TGTGCCAGCAGCTTGGGTCTGAAAGATTCTGGGTTCTTC.